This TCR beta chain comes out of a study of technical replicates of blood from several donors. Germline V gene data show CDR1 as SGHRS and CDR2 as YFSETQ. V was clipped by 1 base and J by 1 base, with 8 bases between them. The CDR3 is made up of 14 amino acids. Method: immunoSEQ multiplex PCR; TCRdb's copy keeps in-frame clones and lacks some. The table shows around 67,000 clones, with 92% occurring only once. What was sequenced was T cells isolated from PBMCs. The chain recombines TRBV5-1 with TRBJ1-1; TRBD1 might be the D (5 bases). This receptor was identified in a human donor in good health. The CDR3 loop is CASSLQGSNTEAFF. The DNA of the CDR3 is TGCGCCAGCAGCTTGCAGGGATCGAACACTGAAGCTTTCTTT.